Listed here are 19 T cell receptor beta chains from one sample, sequenced in a study of beta chain features in type 1 diabetes. cDNA synthesis used the whole RNA isolate, giving expressed TCRB sequences. Generated by immunoSEQ multiplex PCR, the TCRdb table keeps only in-frame clones and is missing some. Counted here are 680,000 or so clones, roughly 15% occurring once; the ten biggest clones make up approximately 0.087%. The sample comprised naive CD4+ T cells from blood. The receptors were gathered from a man between 18 and 29 years old in good health.

The chain links TRBV7-2 to TRBJ1-1, with 7 bases matching TRBD1. V was pared by 1 base and J by 4 bases, with 6 bases of the junction left unmatched. Germline CDR1 reads SGHTA; CDR2 reads FQGNSA. The CDR3 totals 15 residues. In DNA, the CDR3 is TGTGCCAGCAGCTTAGGGAGGGGGCGCGGCACTGAAGCTTTCTTT. Translating gives CASSLGRGRGTEAFF.

This clone occurred a few times. The same CDR3 can be traced to other DNA sequences in this sample. The J gene is TRBJ1-2, the V gene TRBV7-9; no firm D call. The germline V and J ends were trimmed by 1 base and 4 bases, with 7 bases remaining between them. The CDR3 extends over 13 amino acids. The germline V gene has CDR1 SEHNR and CDR2 FQNEAQ (reference sequence). As DNA, the CDR3 is TGTGCCAGCAGCTTAGGTGGGATCTATGGCTACACCTTC. Protein product: CASSLGGIYGYTF.

V usage is TRBV4-2 and J usage is TRBJ2-1; 8 bases are shared with TRBD2. V dropped 3 bases and J dropped 2; count of bases not matched to a gene: 9. Germline loops: CDR1 LGHNA, CDR2 YNFKEQ. The CDR3 totals 17 residues. CDR3 protein: CASSHPSGRGPYNEQFF. In DNA form, the CDR3 reads TGTGCCAGCAGCCACCCCAGCGGGAGAGGTCCCTACAATGAGCAGTTCTTC.

The V gene is TRBV7-8, the J gene TRBJ2-3; tentatively, D is TRBD2 (6 bases). This CDR3 is 16 amino acids long. Germline V gene data show CDR1 as SGHVS and CDR2 as FQNEAQ. Trimming stripped 4 bases from V and 0 bases from J, with 14 bases between. CDR3 sequence (DNA): TGTGCCAGCAGCTCTACGGGCGGGACTAGCACAGATACGCAGTATTTT. It translates to CASSSTGGTSTDTQYF. The full variable domain, its missing parts supplied by reference TRBV7-8 and TRBJ2-3, is GAGVSQSPRYKVAKRGQDVALRCDPISGHVSLFWYQQALGQGPEFLTYFQNEAQLDKSGLPSDRFFAERPEGSVSTLKIQRTQQEDSAVYLCASSSTGGTSTDTQYFGPGTRLTVL.

In its sample, this clone was seen a few times. V and J are TRBV7-2 and TRBJ1-2, with 8 bases fitting TRBD1. This CDR3 comprises 13 residues. Germline V gene sequence: CDR1 SGHTA, CDR2 FQGNSA. With V trimmed by 6 bases and J by 6 bases, 6 bases remained unmatched. CDR3 coding DNA: TGTGCCAGCAGACCGACAGGGGATAATGGCTACACCTTC. It specifies CASRPTGDNGYTF.

This clone was counted between two and nine times. The chain uses TRBV30 and TRBJ2-2, with D possibly being TRBD1 (6 bases). This CDR3 spans 14 amino acids. Looked up from germline, CDR1 is GTSNPN and CDR2 is SVGIG (reference sequence). V was pared by 6 bases and J by 1 base, with 12 bases between. CDR3: CACKGQLNTGELFF. Written as DNA, the CDR3 is TGTGCCTGCAAAGGACAGCTGAACACCGGGGAGCTGTTTTTT.

This clone was recorded a few times. The chain joins TRBV7-2 to TRBJ2-7; 11 nucleotides agree with TRBD1. Per germline, CDR1 SGHTA and CDR2 FQGNSA. The CDR3 covers 15 residues. The V gene end was trimmed by 7 bases and the J gene end by 2 bases; junction bases not matched to a gene: 7. CDR3 DNA: TGTGCCAGCACCCCCGGACAGGGGGCGGCCTACGAGCAGTACTTC. Protein: CASTPGQGAAYEQYF.

V gene TRBV27 combines with J gene TRBJ2-1; D is ambiguous. CDR1 is MNHEY and CDR2 is SMNVEV in the germline V gene (reference sequence). V lost 10 bases, J lost 13 bases, and 17 bases lay in between. There are 11 residues in the CDR3. CDR3 loop: CATPPRVVQFF. Here the CDR3 DNA reads TGTGCCACCCCTCCCCGAGTCGTCCAGTTCTTC.

The chain uses TRBV29-1 and TRBJ2-2; the match to TRBD1 covers 9 bases. The CDR3 covers 14 residues. The germline gives CDR1 SQVTM, CDR2 ANQGSEA. V lost 6 bases, J lost 5 bases, and 7 bases stayed unmatched. In DNA, the CDR3 is TGCAGCGTAACCGGGACAGGGCCGACCGGGGAGCTGTTTTTT. The encoded protein is CSVTGTGPTGELFF.

Only a few counts were recorded for this clone. The V call is TRBV7-7, the J call TRBJ2-3; no definite D call. The V end lost 5 bases, the J end lost 2 bases, and 8 bases lay between the germline ends. Per the germline V gene, CDR1 is SSHAT and CDR2 is FNYEAQ (reference sequence). This CDR3 has 13 residues. The CDR3 coding sequence is TGTGCCAGCAGCCCAGGCCACACAGATACGCAGTATTTT. Residues: CASSPGHTDTQYF.

This clone was counted a few times. The rearrangement links TRBV7-2 to TRBJ2-5; D is unresolved. Germline CDR1 and CDR2: SGHTA and FQGNSA. The CDR3 consists of 12 residues. V was clipped by 3 bases and J by 7 bases, with 9 bases between them. CDR3 sequence reads: CASSFPMGTQYF. In nucleotides, the CDR3 is TGTGCCAGCAGCTTCCCGATGGGGACCCAGTACTTC.

The chain combines TRBV7-2 with TRBJ2-6; 8 bases match TRBD2. The length of the CDR3 is 16 residues. Looked up from germline, CDR1 is SGHTA and CDR2 is FQGNSA. With 5 bases clipped from V and 0 bases from J, the junction kept 3 bases outside the gene matches. The CDR3 protein is CASSRGGSSGANVLTF. CDR3 nucleotide sequence: TGTGCCAGCAGCCGCGGGGGGAGCTCTGGGGCCAACGTCCTGACTTTC.

The chain links TRBV27 to TRBJ2-7; 7 nucleotides align to TRBD1. This CDR3 has 17 residues. V trimming: 1 base; J trimming: 7 bases; junction bases outside the gene matches: 16. Germline-derived CDR1 and CDR2 are MNHEY and SMNVEV (reference sequence). The CDR3 nucleotides are TGTGCCAGCAGTTTATTCCGACTTCATGACAGGGCGCAGGAGCAGTACTTC. Translated, it gives CASSLFRLHDRAQEQYF.

This clone has a handful of counts. The same CDR3 is also encoded by other DNA sequences in this sample. The V and J genes are TRBV2 and TRBJ2-5, with D possibly matching TRBD1 (6 bases). V lost 6 bases and J 1 base, leaving 9 bases between the germline ends. CDR3 length: 13 residues. Germline CDR1 reads SNHLY; CDR2 reads FYNNEI. CDR3 in DNA: TGTGCCAGCAGCGTGGACAGCCAAGAGACCCAGTACTTC. This sequence encodes CASSVDSQETQYF.

This clone has only one observation. V is TRBV4-1 and J is TRBJ1-2; a possible D gene is TRBD1 (5 bases). CDR3 size: 17 residues. Germline assignment: CDR1 MGHRA and CDR2 YSYEKL. Trimming left V 4 bases short and J 1 base short, with 19 bases between. CDR3 amino acids: CASSREVTEVLNYGYTF. CDR3 DNA sequence: TGCGCCAGCAGCCGGGAGGTGACAGAAGTTCTTAACTATGGCTACACCTTC.

The V call is TRBV28, the J call TRBJ1-5; weak D call: TRBD1 (5 bases). V lost 6 bases and J lost 7, with 10 bases in between. The CDR3 runs to 12 residues. CDR1 MDHEN and CDR2 SYDVKM come from the germline V gene. CDR3 coding DNA: TGTGCCAGCAGCTCAGGGTTACAGCCCCAGCATTTT. Translated, it gives CASSSGLQPQHF.

J is TRBJ2-1 and V is TRBV11-1, with unresolved D. V gave up 1 base and J gave up 5 bases, with 6 bases separating them. The germline V gene encodes CDR1 SGHAT and CDR2 FQDESV (reference sequence). This CDR3 region has 13 residues. The CDR3 here is CASSLEANNEQFF. CDR3 bases: TGTGCCAGCAGCTTAGAGGCCAACAATGAGCAGTTCTTC.

This clone has a handful of counts. CDR3 loop: CASSQPRVGPHGYTF. CDR3 nucleotide sequence: TGTGCCAGCAGCCAGCCCCGCGTCGGACCGCATGGCTACACCTTC. The rearrangement links TRBV7-9 to TRBJ1-2, with D uncertain. Trimming left V 5 bases short and J 6 bases short, with 19 bases between. The CDR3 consists of 15 residues. CDR1 and CDR2 (germline): SEHNR, FQNEAQ (reference sequence). Full variable domain (outside the CDR3, taken from reference TRBV7-9 and TRBJ1-2): DTGVSQNPRHKITKRGQNVTFRCDPISEHNRLYWYRQTLGQGPEFLTYFQNEAQLEKSRLLSDRFSAERPKGSFSTLEIQRTEQGDSAMYLCASSQPRVGPHGYTFGSGTRLTVV.

The chain is built from TRBV5-6 and TRBJ2-2, with 10 bases fitting TRBD1. The CDR3 sequence is 14 residues long. Germline CDR1 reads SGHDT; CDR2 reads YYEEEE. Trimming cost V 6 bases and J 4 bases; bases outside gene matches: 3. The chain's CDR3 is CASKGQGSTGELFF. The CDR3 DNA reads TGTGCCAGCAAGGGACAGGGGTCCACCGGGGAGCTGTTTTTT. Full variable domain (outside the CDR3, taken from reference TRBV5-6 and TRBJ2-2): DAGVTQSPTHLIKTRGQQVTLRCSPKSGHDTVSWYQQALGQGPQFIFQYYEEEERQRGNFPDRFSGHQFPNYSSELNVNALLLGDSALYLCASKGQGSTGELFFGEGSRLTVL.